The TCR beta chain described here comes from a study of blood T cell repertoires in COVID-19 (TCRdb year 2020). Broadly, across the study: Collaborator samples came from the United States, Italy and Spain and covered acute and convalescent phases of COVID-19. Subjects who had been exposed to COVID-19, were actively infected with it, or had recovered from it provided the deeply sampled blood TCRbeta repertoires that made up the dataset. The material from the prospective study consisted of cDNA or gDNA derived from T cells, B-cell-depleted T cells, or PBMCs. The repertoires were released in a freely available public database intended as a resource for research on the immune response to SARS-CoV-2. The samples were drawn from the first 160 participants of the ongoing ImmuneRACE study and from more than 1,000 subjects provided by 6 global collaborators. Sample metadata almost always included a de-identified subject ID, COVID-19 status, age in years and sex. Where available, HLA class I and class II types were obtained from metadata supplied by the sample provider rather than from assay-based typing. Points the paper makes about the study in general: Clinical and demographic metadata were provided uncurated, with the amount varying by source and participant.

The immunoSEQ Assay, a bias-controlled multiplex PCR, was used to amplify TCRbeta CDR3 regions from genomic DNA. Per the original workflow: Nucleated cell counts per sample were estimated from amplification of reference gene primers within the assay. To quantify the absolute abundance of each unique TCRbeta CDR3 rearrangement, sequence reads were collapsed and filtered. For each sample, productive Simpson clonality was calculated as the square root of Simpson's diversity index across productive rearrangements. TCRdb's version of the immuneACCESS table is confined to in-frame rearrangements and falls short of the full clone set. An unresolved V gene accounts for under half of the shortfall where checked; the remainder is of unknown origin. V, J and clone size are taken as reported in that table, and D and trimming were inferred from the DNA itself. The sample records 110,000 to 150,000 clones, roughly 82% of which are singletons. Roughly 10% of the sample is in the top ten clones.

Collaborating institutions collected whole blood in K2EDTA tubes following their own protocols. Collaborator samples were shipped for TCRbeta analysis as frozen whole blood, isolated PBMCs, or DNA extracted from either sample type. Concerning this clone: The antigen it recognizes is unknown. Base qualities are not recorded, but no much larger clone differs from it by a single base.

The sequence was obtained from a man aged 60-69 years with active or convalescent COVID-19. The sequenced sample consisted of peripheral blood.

The DNA reads as follows: TGTGCCAGCAGTCCCCAGCCGGGACTAGCGGAGTTTAGCGGCACCGGGGAGCTGTTTTTT. Translated, it gives CASSPQPGLAEFSGTGELFF. The chain employs TRBV27 and TRBJ2-2, with 11 bases matching TRBD2. Here V drops 5 bases and J drops 4 bases, and the junction holds 18 bases not matched to any gene. Taken from cysteine to phenylalanine, the CDR3 has 20 residues. Of the read, only the CDR3 DNA is kept; its 60 bases are in frame from base 1. Taken from the germline V gene (reference sequence), the CDR1 and CDR2 loops are MNHEY and SMNVEV.